The rows below give T cell receptor beta chains drawn from one sample of a study of blood T cells in healthy people across ages. TCRdb redid the calling of the 5' RACE reads with MiXCR, one entry per CDR3 protein. The sample carries about 1.4 million distinct CDR3 sequences, roughly 64% recorded once. The sequencing input was blood. These receptors were obtained from a man between 18 and 29 years old in good health. Each CDR3 is given with its conserved first and last residue. D genes are given only for firm matches. Not every row has a clone size; where given, it reads once, few, many or a size class.

clone_size | d_call | j_call | v_call | cdr3_nt | cdr3_aa
once | NA | TRBJ2-7 | TRBV5-5 | TGTGCCAGCAGCTTGCAAGGGTCCCCCTACGAGCAGTACTTC | CASSLQGSPYEQYF
NA | TRBD1 | TRBJ1-2 | TRBV27 | TGTGCCAGCAGAAAGGACAGGGTCCATGGCTACACCTTC | CASRKDRVHGYTF
few | TRBD2 | TRBJ2-3 | TRBV29-1 | TGCAGCGGGGTGCGGTCTAGCTCGGGAGGAGATACGCAGTATTTT | CSGVRSSSGGDTQYF
NA | NA | TRBJ1-2 | TRBV20-1 | TGCAGTGTCAAGGGCCCAAGGGATGGCTACACCTTC | CSVKGPRDGYTF
NA | NA | TRBJ1-5 | TRBV20-1 | TGCAGTGCTAGTTTGGGGTCTAGGAGCAATCAGCCCCAGCATTTT | CSASLGSRSNQPQHF
NA | NA | TRBJ2-5 | TRBV5-1 | TGCGCCAGCAGCTTCGGGTCAAACCAAGAGACCCAGTACTTC | CASSFGSNQETQYF
NA | NA | TRBJ2-3 | TRBV6-5 | TGTGCCAGCAGTTTCAATCCGGGCACAGATACGCAGTATTTT | CASSFNPGTDTQYF
few | NA | TRBJ2-4 | TRBV29-1 | TGCAGCGTTGAAAATACAGGGCGTCTGGGAAACATTCAGTACTTC | CSVENTGRLGNIQYF
NA | NA | TRBJ2-7 | TRBV12-3/TRBV12-4 | TGTGCCAGCAGTTGGGGGCCGATAGGAGGCTACGAGCAGTACTTC | CASSWGPIGGYEQYF
NA | TRBD2 | TRBJ2-4 | TRBV25-1 | TGTGCCAGCAAGCTAGCGGGAGGGGGGGAGCAGTACTTC | CASKLAGGGEQYF
NA | NA | TRBJ2-7 | TRBV29-1 | TGCAGCGTTGGAAGACAGTACGAGCAGTACTTC | CSVGRQYEQYF
few | NA | TRBJ2-1 | TRBV5-1 | TGCGCCAGCAGCCCCCGGACCTGGAATGAGCAGTTCTTC | CASSPRTWNEQFF
NA | NA | TRBJ2-7 | TRBV20-1 | TGCAGTGCTTCGCCCGGGACTTCCTACGAGCAGTACTTC | CSASPGTSYEQYF
few | NA | TRBJ2-7 | TRBV6-2/TRBV6-3 | TGTGCCAGCAGTAATTTATTGCGGGAGCAGTACTTC | CASSNLLREQYF
once | NA | TRBJ2-1 | TRBV6-2/TRBV6-3 | TGTGCCAGCATGCGGGGTGCCACTAATGAGCAGTTCTTC | CASMRGATNEQFF
NA | TRBD1 | TRBJ2-5 | TRBV20-1 | TGCAGTGCTAGGAGGGGGCTAGCACAAGAGACCCAGTACTTC | CSARRGLAQETQYF
few | NA | TRBJ2-1 | TRBV21-1 | TGTGCCAGCATTCGACAGGGGGATGAGCAGTTCTTC | CASIRQGDEQFF
NA | TRBD1 | TRBJ2-1 | TRBV7-2 | TGTGCCAGCAGCTCGCACCCGGGACAGGGGGCGGAAAATGAGCAGTTCTTC | CASSSHPGQGAENEQFF
NA | TRBD2 | TRBJ2-3 | TRBV10-1 | TGCGCCAGCAGCAAAGGGACTAGCGGGAGAAGGACAGATACGCAGTATTTT | CASSKGTSGRRTDTQYF
NA | TRBD1 | TRBJ2-7 | TRBV5-6 | TGTGCCAGCAGCGCTTCGGGACAGGGAGGACTGCACGAGCAGTACTTC | CASSASGQGGLHEQYF
few | NA | TRBJ2-7 | TRBV6-5 | TGTGCCAGCAGCCCCTCAGCGGCCCTTTACGAGCAGTACTTC | CASSPSAALYEQYF
NA | TRBD1 | TRBJ2-1 | TRBV20-1 | TGCAGGTTTGAGGGGGCAGGCAATGAGCAGTTCTTC | CRFEGAGNEQFF
NA | TRBD2 | TRBJ2-5 | TRBV29-1 | TGCAGCGGCAGACTAGCGGGGTTGGAGACCCAGTACTTC | CSGRLAGLETQYF
NA | TRBD1 | TRBJ2-7 | TRBV24-1 | TGTGCCACCAGTGAGTGGGACAGCCCCTACGAGCAGTACTTC | CATSEWDSPYEQYF
few | NA | TRBJ1-2 | TRBV4-1 | TGCGCCAGCAGCCGAGGAAACAGGGATGGCTACACCTTC | CASSRGNRDGYTF
few | NA | TRBJ2-3 | TRBV5-5 | TGTGCCAGCAGCTTGGGAACGGGGGCGAGGACAGATACGCAGTATTTT | CASSLGTGARTDTQYF
NA | NA | TRBJ1-5 | TRBV2 | TGTGCCAGCAGTAAATTCCTCCAGGGCCAGCCCCAGCATTTT | CASSKFLQGQPQHF
NA | NA | TRBJ2-3 | TRBV4-1 | TGCGCCAGCAGTCCGCTAAATCTAGGGAGCACAGATACGCAGTATTTT | CASSPLNLGSTDTQYF
NA | NA | TRBJ2-2 | TRBV29-1 | TGCAGCGTTAATGATAGGGACGCCGGGGAGCTGTTTTTT | CSVNDRDAGELFF
NA | NA | TRBJ2-3 | TRBV10-3 | TGTGCCATCAGTGAGTCTTATAACCGGGAGTGGGGCACAGATACGCAGTATTTT | CAISESYNREWGTDTQYF
once | NA | TRBJ1-4 | TRBV25-1 | TGTGCCAGCGGTGCTTTGGGATCTCGAAATGAAAAACTGTTTTTT | CASGALGSRNEKLFF
few | TRBD1 | TRBJ1-4 | TRBV4-3 | TGCGCCAGCGCCCAGGACAGGAGGAACGAAAAACTGTTTTTT | CASAQDRRNEKLFF
NA | TRBD2 | TRBJ2-5 | TRBV27 | TGTGCCAGCAATCCCGGGACTACACCGTCAGAGACCCAGTACTTC | CASNPGTTPSETQYF
NA | NA | TRBJ2-7 | TRBV3-1 | TGTGCCAGCAGCCACGGGGACGGTCCCTACGAGCAGTACTTC | CASSHGDGPYEQYF
NA | NA | TRBJ2-5 | TRBV20-1 | TGCAGTGCTAGATCTAATATCCAAGAGACCCAGTACTTC | CSARSNIQETQYF
NA | TRBD2 | TRBJ2-3 | TRBV20-1 | TGCAGTGCTCCCCCCAGACTAGCGGGATGGGGAGATACGCAGTATTTT | CSAPPRLAGWGDTQYF
NA | TRBD2 | TRBJ2-2 | TRBV12-3/TRBV12-4 | TGTGCCAGCAGTCCCCCCCTCACTAGCGACGGGGAGCTGTTTTTT | CASSPPLTSDGELFF
once | TRBD2 | TRBJ2-3 | TRBV28 | TGTGCCAGCACCCGAGGGACTAGCGGGGGTGATACGCAGTATTTT | CASTRGTSGGDTQYF
NA | NA | TRBJ2-2 | TRBV12-3/TRBV12-4 | TGTGCCAGCAGTCAGGGTCCGGAGATGAACACCGGGGAGCTGTTTTTT | CASSQGPEMNTGELFF
few | TRBD1 | TRBJ2-5 | TRBV12-3/TRBV12-4 | TGTGCCAGCAGCACAGGGACAGGGTACCAAGAGACCCAGTACTTC | CASSTGTGYQETQYF
NA | NA | TRBJ2-1 | TRBV12-3/TRBV12-4 | TGTGCCAGCAGTTTAAAACTAGAGACCTACAATGAGCAGTTCTTC | CASSLKLETYNEQFF
NA | NA | TRBJ2-7 | TRBV29-1 | TGCAGCGCCTTCAATGAAGCCTACGAGCAGTACTTC | CSAFNEAYEQYF
NA | NA | TRBJ2-2 | TRBV4-3 | TGCGCCAGCAGCCAAGATTCCGGGGCCGGGGAGCTGTTTTTT | CASSQDSGAGELFF
NA | NA | TRBJ1-5 | TRBV28 | TGTGCCAGCAGTTTACCCCCCGGACCGATAAATCAGCCCCAGCATTTT | CASSLPPGPINQPQHF
NA | NA | TRBJ2-1 | TRBV6-2/TRBV6-3 | TGTGCCAGCACCAAGGACAGCCCTTACAATGAGCAGTTCTTC | CASTKDSPYNEQFF
few | NA | TRBJ2-7 | TRBV20-1 | TGCAGTGCTTTACGGGGGTCCTACGAGCAGTACTTC | CSALRGSYEQYF
NA | NA | TRBJ2-1 | TRBV29-1 | TGCAGCGTTGTAGCGGTAAGCTCCTACAATGGGCAGTTCTTC | CSVVAVSSYNGQFF
NA | NA | TRBJ2-1 | TRBV29-1 | TGCAGCGTTCGTAGTGGGGCAGGGTTGCAGTTCTTC | CSVRSGAGLQFF
NA | TRBD2 | TRBJ2-1 | TRBV6-4 | TGTGCCAGCAGAGGGTCCCTAGCGGGAGGGCCGAATGAGCAGTTCTTC | CASRGSLAGGPNEQFF
few | NA | TRBJ2-3 | TRBV15 | TGTGCCACCATCGGGGTCGGCACAGATACGCAGTATTTT | CATIGVGTDTQYF
NA | NA | TRBJ2-7 | TRBV7-2 | TGTGCCAGCAGCTCTAGCCTTCTTTACGAGCAGTACTTC | CASSSSLLYEQYF
once | NA | TRBJ2-5 | TRBV24-1 | TGTGCCACCAGTGATTTCAGTCAAGAGACCCAGTACTTC | CATSDFSQETQYF
NA | NA | TRBJ2-1 | TRBV20-1 | TGCAGTGCTAGGGCGAGCAATTACAATGAGCAGTTCTTC | CSARASNYNEQFF